This TCR beta chain was identified during a study of blood T cells in healthy people across ages. Study findings and constraints: Observed TCR beta diversity per million T cells went down as age went up. This fall followed a roughly linear course with age.

All donors came from Russia, were Caucasian and healthy, and spanned ages roughly 6 to 95. The draw of peripheral blood yielded approximately 11 milliliters from each donor. A remark on this clonotype: Its matching antigen is unknown.

The second PCR ran roughly 6 to 11 cycles with a sample-barcoded 5' primer and J-beta primers. TCRdb ran MiXCR on the 5' RACE reads and lists one entry per CDR3 protein. The table records 600,000 to 1,000,000 distinct CDR3 sequences, roughly 50% of them present only once. Between the trimmed V and J ends, which lost 2 bases and 12 bases, there was a span of 13 bases. The CDR3 is 12 residues long. Germline-derived CDR1 and CDR2 are SGHTA and FQGNSA. V is TRBV7-2 and J is TRBJ2-5; no reliable D call. The sample consisted of blood. The clonotype comes from a young man in good health. Here the CDR3 DNA reads TGTGCCAGCAGCTTAATACTACTACGAAAGTACTTC. It encodes CASSLILLRKYF.